Shown below are 22 T cell receptor beta chains from a single sample sequenced in a study of T cells in Graves' hyperthyroidism and ophthalmopathy. The TCR beta CDR3 regions underwent amplification using RNA transcripts as the source. TCR CDR3 underwent first-round RT-PCR with the HTBI primer set. Using its own MiXCR run on the multiplex PCR reads, TCRdb lists one record per CDR3 protein. The profile shows 200,000 to 300,000 distinct CDR3 sequences, roughly 17% of them singletons. Input material: blood. These receptors all come from a young woman with Graves' ophthalmopathy.

This chain connects TRBV11-3 to TRBJ2-1, with D possibly called TRBD1 or TRBD2 (6 bases each). V dropped 4 bases and J dropped 7 bases, with 14 bases sitting between them. The CDR3 is 14 amino acids. Germline V gene lookup returns CDR1 SGHNT and CDR2 YENEEA. Here the CDR3 DNA reads TGTGCCAGCAGCTCCTTCCAGGGGAGGAATGAGCAGTTCTTC. Protein sequence: CASSSFQGRNEQFF. The full variable domain, with the rest looked up from reference TRBV11-3 and TRBJ2-1, is EAGVVQSPRYKIIEKKQPVAFWCNPISGHNTLYWYLQNLGQGPELLIRYENEEAVDDSQLPKDRFSAERLKGVDSTLKIQPAELGDSAVYLCASSSFQGRNEQFFGPGTRLTVL.

In its sample, this clonotype was seen a few times. The chain employs TRBV28 and TRBJ2-1; 10 bases align to TRBD1. The junction had 5 bases not matched to a gene; V was cut back by 3 bases and J by 6 bases. Germline CDR1 is MDHEN and CDR2 is SYDVKM. This CDR3 is 15 amino acids long. The CDR3 spells CASSLGQGKTNEQFF. The CDR3 DNA is TGTGCCAGCAGTTTGGGACAGGGGAAGACCAATGAGCAGTTCTTC.

This clonotype came up many times. This sequence joins TRBV28 and TRBJ1-2; 7 bases fit TRBD1. With V trimmed by 6 bases and J by 2 bases, 9 bases remained unmatched. CDR1 is MDHEN, CDR2 SYDVKM, per germline. This CDR3 comprises 15 residues. CDR3: CASSYAGQLNYGYTF. The CDR3 bases are TGTGCCAGCAGCTACGCGGGACAGTTAAACTATGGCTACACCTTC.

This clonotype was detected ten times or more. The rearrangement uses TRBV20-1 and TRBJ1-2; 9 bases align to TRBD1. Looked up from germline, CDR1 is DFQATT and CDR2 is SNEGSKA (reference sequence). The CDR3 is made up of 12 amino acids. The J segment lost 5 bases and the V segment lost 5 bases, leaving 3 bases of the junction unmatched. The CDR3 nucleotides are TGCAGTGCTGTAGGGACAGGGTATGGCTACACCTTC. Amino acids: CSAVGTGYGYTF.

This rearrangement joins TRBV28 to TRBJ2-2; possible D gene TRBD1, 6 bases. The length of the CDR3 is 15 residues. V lost 3 bases to trimming and J lost 7 bases, with 15 bases between them. Germline-derived CDR1 and CDR2 are MDHEN and SYDVKM. CDR3 sequence (DNA): TGTGCCAGCAGTTTTGGTCAGGGGTGGAACGGGGAGCTGTTTTTT. Amino acid sequence: CASSFGQGWNGELFF.

This clonotype was counted ten times or more. The rearrangement links TRBV20-1 to TRBJ2-1, with D tentatively TRBD1 (5 bases). The V end was cut by 0 bases, the J end by 5 bases, with 14 bases between. In germline, CDR1 is DFQATT, CDR2 SNEGSKA (reference sequence). The CDR3 covers 15 residues. The CDR3 DNA follows: TGCAGTGCTAGAGATTGGGCAGGGTTGAACAATGAGCAGTTCTTC. Its translation is CSARDWAGLNNEQFF.

This clonotype was detected ten times or more. The chain combines TRBV13 with TRBJ1-1; 12 bases match TRBD1. Germline assignment: CDR1 PRHDT and CDR2 FYEKMQ (reference sequence). CDR3 length equals 17 residues. The J segment lost 1 base and the V segment lost 4 bases, leaving 7 bases of the junction unmatched. As DNA, the CDR3 is TGTGCCAGCAGCTCTACCCGGGACAGGGGGCAGAACACTGAAGCTTTCTTT. Translation: CASSSTRDRGQNTEAFF.

This clonotype has ten or more counts. The rearrangement uses TRBV3-1 and TRBJ1-5; tentatively, D is TRBD1 (5 bases). This CDR3 comprises 13 residues. CDR1 LGHDT and CDR2 YNNKEL come from the germline V gene (reference sequence). The V end lost 3 bases, the J end lost 5 bases, and 8 bases lay between the germline ends. In DNA, the CDR3 is TGTGCCAGCAGCCAGGGGGTAGATCAGCCCCAGCATTTT. The encoded protein is CASSQGVDQPQHF.

This clonotype was counted ten times or more. This rearrangement joins TRBV6-1 to TRBJ2-2, with D unresolved. CDR1 and CDR2 (germline): MNHNS, SASEGT. This CDR3 is built from 13 residues. V was clipped by 4 bases and J by 0 bases, with 3 bases between them. Here the CDR3 reads CASSVSNTGELFF. The CDR3, as DNA: TGTGCCAGCAGTGTCTCGAACACCGGGGAGCTGTTTTTT.

Details on this clonotype: This may come from a read error, since a much larger clone is one base off. The V gene is TRBV3-1, the J gene TRBJ2-5; D remains ambiguous. Trimming took 4 bases from V and 4 from J, leaving 10 bases between them. CDR1 is LGHDT, CDR2 YNNKEL, per germline (reference sequence). The CDR3 has 13 amino acids. The CDR3 nucleotides are TGTGCCAGCAGCCCAATCGTCAGAGAGACCCAGTACTTC. It translates to CASSPIVRETQYF.

The sample holds many counts of this clonotype. The chain couples TRBV6-1 to TRBJ1-5; D not certain. Germline CDR1 MNHNS, CDR2 SASEGT. CDR3 length equals 12 residues. The V end lost 10 bases, the J end lost 13 bases, and 20 bases lay between the germline ends. CDR3 sequence (DNA): TGTGCCACCCAACGTCCCCCCGCCGGTCAGCATTTT. Residues: CATQRPPAGQHF.

This clonotype was seen repeatedly, ten times or more. The chain combines TRBV28 with TRBJ1-2; tentative D call: TRBD1 (6 bases). The germline V gene has CDR1 MDHEN and CDR2 SYDVKM. Trimming left V 8 bases short and J 4 bases short, with 17 bases between. The CDR3 is 14 residues long. CDR3 residues: CASAFGGQLYGYTF. CDR3 DNA: TGTGCCAGCGCCTTCGGCGGACAGCTCTATGGCTACACCTTC.

The sample holds many counts of this clonotype. The chain has TRBV6-2 or TRBV6-3 and TRBJ2-3, with D unclear. Germline V gives CDR1 MNHEY, CDR2 SVGEGT. CDR3 length: 14 amino acids. V was pared by 5 bases and J by 3 bases, with 12 bases between. In DNA, the CDR3 is TGTGCCAGCAGTCCCTCCCTTTCGACAGATACGCAGTATTTT. Protein sequence: CASSPSLSTDTQYF.

The chain carries TRBV5-1 and TRBJ2-7; a possible D gene is TRBD2 (6 bases). The CDR3 is made up of 13 amino acids. Germline V lookup: CDR1 SGHRS, CDR2 YFSETQ. The V gene lost 4 bases and the J gene lost 4 bases, with 12 bases spanning the gap. The CDR3, as DNA: TGCGCCAGCAGCGGGGGACTTCAGTACGAGCAGTACTTC. Its translation: CASSGGLQYEQYF.

This clonotype has at least ten counts. The rearrangement uses TRBV11-2 and TRBJ1-2; D remains unclear. Trimming pared 0 bases from V and 7 bases from J, leaving 12 bases between. Germline V lookup: CDR1 SGHAT, CDR2 FQNNGV. This CDR3 comprises 14 residues. The CDR3 region has the DNA TGTGCCAGCAGCTTAGAAGGGCCCAGAGGTGGCTACACCTTC. Its translation: CASSLEGPRGGYTF. Supplemented by reference TRBV11-2 and TRBJ1-2, the full variable domain reads EAGVAQSPRYKIIEKRQSVAFWCNPISGHATLYWYQQILGQGPKLLIQFQNNGVVDDSQLPKDRFSAERLKGVDSTLKIQPAKLEDSAVYLCASSLEGPRGGYTFGSGTRLTVV.

The table lists this clonotype with many counts. The V call is TRBV24-1, the J call TRBJ2-3; 10 positions match TRBD2. This CDR3 comprises 15 residues. Per germline, CDR1 KGHDR and CDR2 SFDVKD. V lost 2 bases to trimming and J lost 5 bases; unmatched junction nucleotides: 3. The CDR3 sequence is CATSDWTSGGDTQYF. The CDR3 DNA follows: TGTGCCACCAGTGATTGGACTAGCGGAGGAGATACGCAGTATTTT.

This clonotype was observed many times. This sequence joins TRBV7-9 and TRBJ1-4; D is uncertain. This CDR3 has 12 residues. Trimming left V 1 base short and J 10 bases short, with 7 bases between. The germline V gene encodes CDR1 SEHNR and CDR2 FQNEAQ (reference sequence). For the CDR3, the DNA is TGTGCCAGCAGCTTAGAATCCGCAAAACTGTTTTTT. Translation: CASSLESAKLFF.

The CDR3 DNA is TGCAGTGCTGAGGCGGGAGGGAGCCACAATGAGCAGTTCTTC. This codes for CSAEAGGSHNEQFF. The V call is TRBV20-1, the J call TRBJ2-1, with 9 bases fitting TRBD2. The V segment lost 5 bases and the J segment 5 bases; nucleotides outside the gene matches: 7. Germline V lookup: CDR1 DFQATT, CDR2 SNEGSKA (reference sequence). The CDR3 is made up of 14 amino acids.

The rearrangement joins TRBV19 to TRBJ1-6; TRBD1 agrees at 7 bases. Germline V CDR1 and CDR2: LNHDA, SQIVND (reference sequence). This CDR3 has 15 residues. V shed 8 bases, J shed 6 bases, and the junction held 10 bases outside the gene matches. This CDR3 is CASADQQGGNSPLHF. For the CDR3, the DNA is TGTGCCAGTGCCGACCAGCAGGGGGGTAATTCACCCCTCCACTTT. Combining the CDR3 with reference TRBV19 and TRBJ1-6 gives the whole variable domain DGGITQSPKYLFRKEGQNVTLSCEQNLNHDAMYWYRQDPGQGLRLIYYSQIVNDFQKGDIAEGYSVSREKKESFPLTVTSAQKNPTAFYLCASADQQGGNSPLHFGNGTRLTVT.

This rearrangement joins TRBV7-8 to TRBJ1-2; tentatively, D is TRBD1 (5 bases). V shed 5 bases and J shed 6 bases, with 22 bases lying between them. The CDR3 covers 16 residues. Germline CDR1 and CDR2: SGHVS and FQNEAQ. In nucleotides, the CDR3 is TGTGCCAGCAGCCAAGCGAAGGGCAGGGTTGGGAATGGCTACACCTTC. This codes for CASSQAKGRVGNGYTF.

This clonotype was picked up many times. The chain combines TRBV12-3 or TRBV12-4 with TRBJ2-2; 7 nucleotides line up with TRBD2. The CDR3 is 16 residues long. V lost 5 bases, J lost 0 bases, and 6 bases stayed unmatched. CDR3 amino acids: CASSPEGRANTGELFF. DNA for the CDR3: TGTGCCAGCAGTCCCGAGGGGAGGGCGAACACCGGGGAGCTGTTTTTT.

In its sample, this clonotype was seen many times. This rearrangement joins TRBV27 to TRBJ1-2; D call uncertain. The germline gives CDR1 MNHEY, CDR2 SMNVEV (reference sequence). The V end was cut by 5 bases, the J end by 6 bases, with 16 bases between. The CDR3 runs 14 residues. The CDR3 here is CASSAVIEGHGYTF. The CDR3 bases are TGTGCCAGCAGTGCCGTCATAGAAGGGCATGGCTACACCTTC.